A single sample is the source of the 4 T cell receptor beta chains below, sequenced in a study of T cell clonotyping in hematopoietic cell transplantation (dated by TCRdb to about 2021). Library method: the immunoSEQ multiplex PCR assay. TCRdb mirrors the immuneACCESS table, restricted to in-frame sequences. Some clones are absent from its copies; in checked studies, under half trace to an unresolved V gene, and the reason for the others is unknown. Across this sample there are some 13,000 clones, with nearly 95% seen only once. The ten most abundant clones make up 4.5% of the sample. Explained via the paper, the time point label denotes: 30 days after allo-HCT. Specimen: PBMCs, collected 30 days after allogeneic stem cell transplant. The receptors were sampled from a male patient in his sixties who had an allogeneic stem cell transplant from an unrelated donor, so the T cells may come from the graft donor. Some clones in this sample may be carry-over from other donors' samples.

Here the CDR3 DNA reads TGTGCCAGCAGCGCCGAGGGGGAGTTCACAGACAACTACTATGGCTACACCTTC. This translates into CASSAEGEFTDNYYGYTF. The J gene is TRBJ1-2, the V gene TRBV9, with D possibly matching TRBD1 (6 bases). Trimming took 3 bases from V and 3 from J, leaving 24 bases between them. CDR1 is SGDLS, CDR2 YYNGEE, per germline. There are 18 residues in the CDR3.

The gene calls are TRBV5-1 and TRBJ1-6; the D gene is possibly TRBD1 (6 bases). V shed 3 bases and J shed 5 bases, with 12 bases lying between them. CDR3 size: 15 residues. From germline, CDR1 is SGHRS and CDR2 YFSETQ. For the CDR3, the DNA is TGCGCCAGCAGCTCACCGACAGGAGATAATTCACCCCTCCACTTT. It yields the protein CASSSPTGDNSPLHF.

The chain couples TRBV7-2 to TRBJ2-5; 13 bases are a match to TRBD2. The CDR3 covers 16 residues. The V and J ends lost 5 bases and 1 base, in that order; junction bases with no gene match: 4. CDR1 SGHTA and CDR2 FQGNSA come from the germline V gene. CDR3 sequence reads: CASSLGLAGAQETQYF. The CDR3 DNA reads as TGTGCCAGCAGCCTAGGACTAGCGGGGGCCCAAGAGACCCAGTACTTC.

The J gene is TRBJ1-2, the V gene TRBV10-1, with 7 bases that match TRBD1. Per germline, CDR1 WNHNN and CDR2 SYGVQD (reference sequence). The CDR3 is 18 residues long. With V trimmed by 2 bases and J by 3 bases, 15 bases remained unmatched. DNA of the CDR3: TGCGCCAGCAGTGAGCCGGGGACAGCCTCCCCCCGGGACTATGGCTACACCTTC. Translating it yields CASSEPGTASPRDYGYTF.